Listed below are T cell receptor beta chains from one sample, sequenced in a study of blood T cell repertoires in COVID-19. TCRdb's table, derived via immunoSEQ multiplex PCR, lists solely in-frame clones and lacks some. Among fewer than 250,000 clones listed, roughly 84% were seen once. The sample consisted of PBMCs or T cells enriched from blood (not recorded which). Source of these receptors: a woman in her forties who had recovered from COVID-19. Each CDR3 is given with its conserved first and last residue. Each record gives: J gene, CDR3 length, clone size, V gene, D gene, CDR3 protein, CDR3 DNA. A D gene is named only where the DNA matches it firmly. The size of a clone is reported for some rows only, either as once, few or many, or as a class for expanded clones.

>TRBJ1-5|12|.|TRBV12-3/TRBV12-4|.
CASSLRDQPQHF
TGTGCCAGCAGTCTTAGAGATCAGCCCCAGCATTTT
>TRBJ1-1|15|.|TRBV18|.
CASSPNSGGNTEAFF
TGTGCCAGCTCACCAAACTCGGGGGGGAACACTGAAGCTTTCTTT
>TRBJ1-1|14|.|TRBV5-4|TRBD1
CASSVDRANTEAFF
TGTGCCAGCAGCGTAGACAGGGCGAACACTGAAGCTTTCTTT
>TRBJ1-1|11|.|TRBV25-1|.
CASRTGGEAFF
TGTGCCAGCAGGACCGGGGGAGAAGCTTTCTTT
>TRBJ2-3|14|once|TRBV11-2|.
CASSLVLFSDTQYF
TGTGCCAGCAGCTTAGTCCTTTTTTCAGATACGCAGTATTTT
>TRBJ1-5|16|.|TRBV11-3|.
CASSQRQTFGNQPQHF
TGTGCCAGCAGCCAACGACAGACCTTTGGCAATCAGCCCCAGCATTTT
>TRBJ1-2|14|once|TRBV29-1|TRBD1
CSVEIPRDREGYTF
TGCAGCGTTGAGATTCCCCGGGACAGGGAAGGCTACACCTTC
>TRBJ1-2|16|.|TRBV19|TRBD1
CASSIGIRDSFYGYTF
TGTGCCAGTAGTATAGGCATCCGGGACAGCTTCTATGGCTACACCTTC
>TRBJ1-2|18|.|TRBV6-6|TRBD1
CASSPRGQGEPGQRGYTF
TGTGCCAGCAGTCCCAGGGGACAGGGTGAACCGGGGCAGAGGGGCTACACCTTC
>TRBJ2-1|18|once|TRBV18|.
CASSSRLADRVPYNEQFF
TGTGCCAGCTCCTCCCGACTAGCGGACAGGGTACCGTACAATGAGCAGTTCTTC
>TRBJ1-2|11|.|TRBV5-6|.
CASSLEGGYTF
TGTGCCAGCAGCCTGGAGGGGGGCTACACCTTC
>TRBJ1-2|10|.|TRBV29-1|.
CSVRQYGYTF
TGCAGCGTCAGACAGTATGGCTACACCTTC
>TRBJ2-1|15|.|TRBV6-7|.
CASSYSQGSYNEQFF
TGTGCCAGCAGTTACTCCCAGGGTTCCTACAATGAGCAGTTCTTC
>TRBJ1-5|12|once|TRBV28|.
CASQVGNQPQHF
TGTGCCAGCCAGGTCGGAAATCAGCCCCAGCATTTT
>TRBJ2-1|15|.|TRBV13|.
CASSLEAGRGNEQFF
TGTGCCAGCAGCTTAGAGGCTGGAAGGGGCAATGAGCAGTTCTTC
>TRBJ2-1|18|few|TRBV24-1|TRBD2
CATSDPRLAGSSYNEQFF
TGTGCCACCAGTGATCCTAGACTAGCGGGAAGCTCCTACAATGAGCAGTTCTTC
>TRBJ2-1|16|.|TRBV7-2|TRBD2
CASSLVASGSVDEQFF
TGTGCCAGCAGCTTAGTAGCTAGCGGGAGCGTCGATGAGCAGTTCTTC
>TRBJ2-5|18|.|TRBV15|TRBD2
CATSRDGGRGRVQETQYF
TGTGCCACCAGCAGAGATGGGGGCCGCGGGAGGGTTCAAGAGACCCAGTACTTC
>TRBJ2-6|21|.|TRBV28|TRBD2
CASSSGVGLAGLLSGANVLTF
TGTGCCAGCAGCTCCGGGGTTGGGTTAGCGGGATTACTTTCTGGGGCCAACGTCCTGACTTTC
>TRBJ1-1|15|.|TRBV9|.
CASSAGQSAGTEAFF
TGTGCCAGCAGCGCCGGACAGTCGGCGGGCACTGAAGCTTTCTTT
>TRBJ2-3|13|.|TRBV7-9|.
CASNFAGFDTQYF
TGTGCCAGCAACTTCGCAGGGTTCGATACGCAGTATTTT
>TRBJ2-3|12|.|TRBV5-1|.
CASSFGEGVQYF
TGCGCCAGCAGCTTTGGTGAAGGAGTTCAGTATTTT
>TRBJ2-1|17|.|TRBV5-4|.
CASSLLGGRDLSNEQFF
TGTGCCAGCAGCTTGCTGGGAGGCCGGGACCTATCTAATGAGCAGTTCTTC
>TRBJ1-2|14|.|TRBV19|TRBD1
CASSPVGQNYGYTF
TGTGCCAGTAGTCCGGTGGGACAGAACTATGGCTACACCTTC
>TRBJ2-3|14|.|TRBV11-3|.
CASSSGSSTDTQYF
TGTGCCAGCAGCTCGGGGTCAAGCACAGATACGCAGTATTTT
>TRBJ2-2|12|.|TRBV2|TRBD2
CAHGRATGELFF
TGTGCCCACGGGAGGGCCACCGGGGAGCTGTTTTTT
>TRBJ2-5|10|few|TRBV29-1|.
CSIGAETQYF
TGCAGCATTGGGGCTGAGACCCAGTACTTC
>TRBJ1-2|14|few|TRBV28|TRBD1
CASSLLTGGYGYTF
TGTGCCAGCAGTCTACTTACAGGGGGCTATGGCTACACCTTC
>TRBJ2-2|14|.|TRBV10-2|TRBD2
CASTLAGVNGELFF
TGCGCCAGCACCCTAGCGGGAGTAAACGGGGAGCTGTTTTTT
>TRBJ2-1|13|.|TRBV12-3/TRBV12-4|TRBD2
CASSFTREDEQFF
TGTGCCAGCAGTTTTACGCGGGAGGATGAGCAGTTCTTC
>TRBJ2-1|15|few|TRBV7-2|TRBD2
CASSYSGRAINEQFF
TGTGCCAGCAGCTATAGCGGGAGGGCCATAAATGAGCAGTTCTTC
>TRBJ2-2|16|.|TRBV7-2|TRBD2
CASSPGLAGWAGELFF
TGTGCCAGCAGCCCGGGACTAGCGGGATGGGCCGGGGAGCTGTTTTTT
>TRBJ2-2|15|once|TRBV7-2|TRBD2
CASNSWTSGAGELFF
TGTGCCAGCAACTCTTGGACTAGCGGGGCCGGGGAGCTGTTTTTT
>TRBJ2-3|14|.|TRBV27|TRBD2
CASGGLAGTDTQYF
TGTGCCAGCGGCGGACTAGCGGGCACAGATACGCAGTATTTT
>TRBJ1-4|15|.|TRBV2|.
CASSSYAGSNEKLFF
TGTGCCAGCAGTTCTTACGCGGGAAGTAATGAAAAACTGTTTTTT
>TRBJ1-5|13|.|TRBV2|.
CASRAYSNQPQHF
TGTGCCAGCAGGGCATACAGCAATCAGCCCCAGCATTTT
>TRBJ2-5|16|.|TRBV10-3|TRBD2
CAISDGSSGSDETQYF
TGTGCCATCAGTGATGGAAGTAGCGGGAGTGACGAGACCCAGTACTTC
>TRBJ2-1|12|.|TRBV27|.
CASSFSGREQFF
TGTGCCAGCAGTTTTTCTGGGAGGGAGCAGTTCTTC
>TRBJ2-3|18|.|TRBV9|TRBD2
CASSVGTSGRGVTDTQYF
TGTGCCAGCAGCGTAGGGACTAGCGGGAGAGGTGTCACAGATACGCAGTATTTT
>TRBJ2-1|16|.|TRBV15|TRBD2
CATSRGLAGGDNEQFF
TGTGCCACCAGCAGGGGACTAGCGGGAGGGGACAATGAGCAGTTCTTC
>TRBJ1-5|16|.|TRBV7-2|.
CASSYTTEDSNQPQHF
TGTGCCAGCAGCTATACCACAGAAGATAGCAATCAGCCCCAGCATTTT
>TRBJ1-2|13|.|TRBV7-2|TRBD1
CASSYRGGDGYTF
TGTGCCAGCAGCTACAGGGGGGGAGATGGCTACACCTTC
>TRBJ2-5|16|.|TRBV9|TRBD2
CASSAISGSGEETQYF
TGTGCCAGCAGCGCCATTAGCGGGAGTGGCGAAGAGACCCAGTACTTC
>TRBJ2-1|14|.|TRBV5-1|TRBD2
CASSLAGGGNEQFF
TGCGCCAGCAGCTTAGCGGGAGGCGGGAATGAGCAGTTCTTC
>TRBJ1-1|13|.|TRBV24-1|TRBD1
CATSQGARTEAFF
TGTGCCACCTCACAGGGGGCGCGAACTGAAGCTTTCTTT
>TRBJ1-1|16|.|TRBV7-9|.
CASSFSARQGRTEAFF
TGTGCCAGCAGCTTCTCGGCTCGGCAGGGGCGCACTGAAGCTTTCTTT
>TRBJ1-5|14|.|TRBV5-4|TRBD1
CASSLAGGNQPQHF
TGTGCCAGCAGCTTGGCAGGGGGAAATCAGCCCCAGCATTTT
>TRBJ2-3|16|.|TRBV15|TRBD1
CATSSHRGEGTDTQYF
TGTGCCACCAGCAGCCACAGGGGAGAAGGCACAGATACGCAGTATTTT